This entry concerns a single T cell receptor (beta chain). Its antigen is as yet unknown. The donors were part of the validation cohort, which consisted of more than 90 subjects and was separate from the first cohort of about 720 subjects. Germline lookup yields CDR1 SNHLY and CDR2 FYNNEI. V gave up 6 bases and J gave up 4 bases; unmatched junction bases: 6. This CDR3 has 15 residues. These data are taken from a study of cytomegalovirus exposure and HLA in healthy donors. General observations from the study: According to the study, 160 or so TCR beta chains were cytomegalovirus-associated.

Produced via immunoSEQ multiplex PCR; TCRdb's table is partial and in-frame only. Seen here are under 95,000 clones, less than 95% observed once, and the top ten hold 2.5% to 3.5%. The chain uses TRBV2 and TRBJ2-3, with 11 bases that match TRBD2. The sequencing input was PBMCs. The TCR sequence derives from a woman under 30 in good health and CMV-seropositive. CDR3 residues: CASSETSGTSDTQYF. The CDR3 region has the DNA TGTGCCAGCAGCGAGACTAGCGGGACTTCAGATACGCAGTATTTT.